Listed below are T cell receptor beta chains from one sample, sequenced in a study of T-cell reconstitution after alpha-beta-depleted transplantation in children. TCRdb re-derived calls from the PCR reads in MiXCR, one entry per CDR3 protein. This table holds about 110,000 distinct CDR3 sequences, around 10% found once. The sequenced sample was PBMCs from the stem cell graft donor, obtained from the stem cell graft. The source of these receptors is a human donor who donated a stem cell graft to a child with acute lymphoblastic leukemia. CDR3s include the opening cysteine and the closing phenylalanine or tryptophan. Fields, in order: V gene, J gene, clone size, D gene, CDR3 protein, CDR3 DNA. D genes are given only for firm matches. Size is stated for part of the rows, as once, few or many counts, or as a class when the clone is expanded.

TRBV7-9	TRBJ1-4	many	NA	CASSPPALNEKLFF	TGTGCCAGCAGCCCCCCTGCCCTTAATGAAAAACTGTTTTTT
TRBV5-4	TRBJ2-7	once	TRBD2	CASSFGLAGTYEQYF	TGTGCCAGCAGCTTCGGACTAGCGGGGACCTACGAGCAGTACTTC
TRBV15	TRBJ2-7	many	NA	CATSRVGVSAYEQYF	TGTGCCACCAGCAGAGTCGGAGTTTCGGCCTACGAGCAGTACTTC
TRBV20-1	TRBJ2-5	many	TRBD1	CSPWTGERETQYF	TGCAGTCCGTGGACAGGGGAGAGGGAGACCCAGTACTTC
TRBV20-1	TRBJ1-3	many	NA	CSGYQSSGNTIYF	TGCAGTGGGTATCAGAGCTCTGGAAACACCATATATTTT
TRBV5-1	TRBJ2-3	many	TRBD2	CASSSRTSGSTDTQYF	TGCGCCAGCAGCTCCAGGACTAGCGGGAGCACAGATACGCAGTATTTT
TRBV7-9	TRBJ2-2	many	NA	CASSLANSPNTGELFF	TGTGCCAGCAGCTTAGCGAACAGCCCTAACACCGGGGAGCTGTTTTTT
TRBV12-3/TRBV12-4	TRBJ2-5	many	NA	CASSSPVTSGQETQYF	TGTGCCAGCAGTTCCCCGGTGACTAGTGGTCAAGAGACCCAGTACTTC
TRBV12-3/TRBV12-4	TRBJ2-3	many	TRBD2	CASSMTSGGATDTQYF	TGTGCCAGCAGTATGACTAGCGGGGGGGCGACAGATACGCAGTATTTT
TRBV20-1	TRBJ2-1	many	TRBD2	CSAEGAGGPIPDEQFF	TGCAGTGCCGAGGGGGCGGGAGGGCCCATCCCAGATGAGCAGTTCTTC
TRBV29-1	TRBJ1-2	many	TRBD1	CSVGGQVEHGYTF	TGCAGCGTTGGTGGACAGGTGGAACATGGCTACACCTTC
TRBV21-1	TRBJ2-3	many	NA	CASSKEGVAGRRSTDTQYF	TGTGCCAGCAGCAAAGAGGGAGTAGCGGGGAGACGGAGCACAGATACGCAGTATTTT
TRBV7-2	TRBJ2-7	many	NA	CASSLGAETYEQYF	TGTGCCAGCAGCTTAGGAGCAGAGACCTACGAGCAGTACTTC
TRBV5-1	TRBJ2-1	once	NA	CASSSRSGGGGNEQFF	TGCGCCAGCAGCTCCCGTTCCGGAGGGGGGGGCAATGAGCAGTTCTTC
TRBV20-1	TRBJ2-5	many	TRBD1	CSAGTGAVQETQYF	TGCAGTGCTGGGACAGGGGCGGTCCAAGAGACCCAGTACTTC
TRBV7-2	TRBJ2-2	many	TRBD1	CASSLVKPGTGAGELFF	TGTGCCAGCAGCTTAGTAAAGCCCGGGACAGGGGCCGGGGAGCTGTTTTTT
TRBV5-1	TRBJ2-5	many	NA	CASSGRTKETQYF	TGCGCCAGCAGCGGACGGACTAAAGAGACCCAGTACTTC
TRBV5-1	TRBJ1-2	many	NA	CASSFGQSNYGYTF	TGCGCCAGCAGCTTTGGTCAGAGCAACTATGGCTACACCTTC
TRBV3-1	TRBJ2-5	NA	TRBD1	CASSPWTGVTQYF	TGTGCCAGCAGCCCATGGACAGGGGTAACCCAGTACTTC
TRBV30	TRBJ2-1	NA	NA	CAWSVLRGNEQFF	TGTGCCTGGAGTGTATTAAGGGGTAATGAGCAGTTCTTC
TRBV4-3	TRBJ2-7	many	TRBD1	CASTLDRGSSYEQYF	TGCGCCAGCACCCTGGACAGGGGATCGTCCTACGAGCAGTACTTC
TRBV7-2	TRBJ2-7	many	NA	CASSLVAGSSYEQYF	TGTGCCAGCAGCTTAGTGGCAGGGAGCTCCTACGAGCAGTACTTC
TRBV6-2/TRBV6-3	TRBJ2-3	many	NA	CASSRVDLTDTQYF	TGTGCCAGCAGCCGGGTGGACCTCACAGATACGCAGTATTTT
TRBV9	TRBJ1-5	many	NA	CASSVASNQPQHF	TGTGCCAGCAGCGTAGCTAGCAATCAGCCCCAGCATTTT
TRBV25-1	TRBJ2-2	few	TRBD2	CASSFMMWASGNTGELFF	TGTGCCAGCAGCTTCATGATGTGGGCTAGCGGAAACACCGGGGAGCTGTTTTTT
TRBV11-1	TRBJ2-5	many	TRBD2	CASSSPPIAGGRRETQYF	TGTGCCAGCAGCTCGCCACCCATAGCGGGAGGGCGGCGAGAGACCCAGTACTTC
TRBV20-1	TRBJ1-5	many	TRBD1	CSALQGSNPAQPQHF	TGCAGTGCTCTACAGGGGAGTAACCCCGCTCAGCCCCAGCATTTT
TRBV7-9	TRBJ2-5	many	TRBD1	CASLTGVEETQYF	TGTGCCAGCCTGACAGGGGTCGAAGAGACCCAGTACTTC
TRBV28	TRBJ1-2	many	NA	CASSPPVGVDGYTF	TGTGCCAGCAGTCCCCCCGTCGGGGTAGACGGCTACACCTTC
TRBV18	TRBJ2-5	NA	TRBD2	CASSLGGKKTQYF	TGTGCCAGCTCACTCGGGGGGAAGAAGACCCAGTACTTC
TRBV18	TRBJ2-1	NA	TRBD2	CASSPQNSGIPHEQFF	TGTGCCAGCTCACCACAAAATAGCGGGATCCCCCATGAGCAGTTCTTC
TRBV29-1	TRBJ2-7	many	NA	CSVQQGIMVYEQYF	TGCAGCGTTCAACAAGGTATAATGGTCTACGAGCAGTACTTC
TRBV27	TRBJ2-1	many	NA	CASSWWQGNEQFF	TGTGCCAGCAGTTGGTGGCAGGGCAATGAGCAGTTCTTC
TRBV7-2	TRBJ2-2	many	NA	CASSQRASPGELFF	TGTGCCAGCAGCCAACGGGCTAGCCCCGGGGAGCTGTTTTTT